This T cell receptor beta chain was identified in a study of cytomegalovirus exposure and HLA in healthy donors. Comments on this clone: The antigen remains unidentified.

Study results and limitations: Later analysis indicated greater clonal expansion among HLA-associated TCR beta chains than among equally common other chains.

It was with 60 Vbeta and 13 Jbeta primers that the PCR ran. The method was immunoSEQ multiplex PCR; TCRdb's version includes in-frame clones alone and lacks a portion of them. The repertoire holds about 85,000 clones, with approximately 80% as singletons. Sequences were obtained from PBMCs. This receptor was taken from a woman between 50 and 59 years old in good health and CMV-seropositive.

The CDR3 DNA follows: TGTGCCAGCAGTGACAGGGGCAACACCGGGGAGCTGTTTTTT. Translation: CASSDRGNTGELFF. The rearrangement uses TRBV6-1 and TRBJ2-2; D may be TRBD1 (6 bases). The germline V gene encodes CDR1 MNHNS and CDR2 SASEGT. V was pared by 3 bases and J by 2 bases, with 7 bases between. CDR3 length: 14 residues.